This T cell receptor beta chain was sequenced during a study of monozygotic twins with inflammatory bowel disease. General study results and limits: Results did not support any single strong IBD-associated signal or clonotype. Compared with healthy twins, IBD patients shared fewer clonotypes with others, especially with disease activity.

The CDR3 spans 14 residues. Germline V CDR1 and CDR2: LGHDT, YNNKEL (reference sequence). Worth noting for this clonotype: Its matching antigen is unknown.

TCRdb re-analyzed the 5' RACE reads; it lists each CDR3 protein once, without DNA. Here the sample table reports about 210,000 distinct CDR3 sequences. This chain joins TRBV3-1 and TRBJ2-7; the D call from TCRdb, TRBD1, cannot be confirmed without DNA. This clonotype was obtained from a human donor with ulcerative colitis or Crohn's disease, or a healthy co-twin of an affected twin (not recorded which). The specimen sequenced was blood. CDR3 sequence reads: CASSPGTGIYEQYF.